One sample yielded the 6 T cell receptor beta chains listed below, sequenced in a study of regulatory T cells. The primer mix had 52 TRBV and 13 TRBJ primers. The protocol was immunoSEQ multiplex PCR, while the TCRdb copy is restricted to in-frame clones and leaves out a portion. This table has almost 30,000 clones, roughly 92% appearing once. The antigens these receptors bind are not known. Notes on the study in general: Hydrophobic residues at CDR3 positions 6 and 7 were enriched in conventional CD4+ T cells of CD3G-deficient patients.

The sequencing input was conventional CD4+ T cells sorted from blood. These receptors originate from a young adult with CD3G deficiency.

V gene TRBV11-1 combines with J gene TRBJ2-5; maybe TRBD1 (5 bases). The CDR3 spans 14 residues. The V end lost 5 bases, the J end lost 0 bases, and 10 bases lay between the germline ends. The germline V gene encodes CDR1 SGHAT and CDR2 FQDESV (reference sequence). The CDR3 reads CASSADRHQETQYF. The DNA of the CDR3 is TGTGCCAGCAGCGCCGACAGACACCAAGAGACCCAGTACTTC.

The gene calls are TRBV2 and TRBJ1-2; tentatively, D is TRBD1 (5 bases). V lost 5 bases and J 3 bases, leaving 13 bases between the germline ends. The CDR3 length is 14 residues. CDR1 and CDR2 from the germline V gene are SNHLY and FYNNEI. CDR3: CASSRGGGDYGYTF. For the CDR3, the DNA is TGTGCCAGCAGTAGAGGTGGAGGGGACTATGGCTACACCTTC.

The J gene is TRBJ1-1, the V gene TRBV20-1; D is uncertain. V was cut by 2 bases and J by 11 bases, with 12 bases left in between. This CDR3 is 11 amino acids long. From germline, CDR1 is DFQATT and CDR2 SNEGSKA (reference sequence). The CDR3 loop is CSARLEREAFF. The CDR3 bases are TGCAGTGCTAGACTTGAACGGGAGGCTTTCTTT.

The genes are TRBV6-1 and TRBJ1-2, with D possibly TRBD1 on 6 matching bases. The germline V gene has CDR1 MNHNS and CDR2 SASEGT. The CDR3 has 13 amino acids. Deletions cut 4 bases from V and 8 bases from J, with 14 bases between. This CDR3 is CASSGFQGLGYTF. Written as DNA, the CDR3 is TGTGCCAGCAGTGGGTTTCAGGGGCTGGGCTACACCTTC.

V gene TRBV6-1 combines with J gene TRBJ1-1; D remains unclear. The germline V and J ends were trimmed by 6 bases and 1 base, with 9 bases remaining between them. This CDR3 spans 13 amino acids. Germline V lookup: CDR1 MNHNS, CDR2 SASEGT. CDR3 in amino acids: CASRRWGNTEAFF. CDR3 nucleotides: TGTGCCAGCAGGAGGTGGGGGAACACTGAAGCTTTCTTT.

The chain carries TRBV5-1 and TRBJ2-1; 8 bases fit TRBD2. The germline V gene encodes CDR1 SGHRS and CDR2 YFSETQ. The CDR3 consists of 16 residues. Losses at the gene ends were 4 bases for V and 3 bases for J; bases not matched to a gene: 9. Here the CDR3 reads CASSNLGTSSYNEQFF. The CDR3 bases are TGCGCCAGCAGCAACCTAGGGACTAGTAGCTACAATGAGCAGTTCTTC.